This TCR beta chain was recovered during a study of long-term antiretroviral therapy in people with HIV (dated by TCRdb to between 2020 and 2023). Background for the entire study: The earliest samples were collected approximately a decade before the 2015 WHO recommendation for immediate ART, a period when ART was typically delayed until CD4 counts fell. This retrospective serial study examined whether starting ART and sustained HIV suppression were associated with changes in the composition and diversity of the TRB repertoire in peripheral blood. A total of 150 to 200 cryopreserved PBMC samples came from a few dozen adults with confirmed HIV infection and were collected serially over a mean of roughly 6 years (range 1-12). Among the 30 to 35 participants with HIV, roughly eleven were female. No cross-contamination during QIAcube processing was seen in test extractions of a monoclonal T-cell line run alongside roughly 30 polyclonal samples. Points the paper makes about the study in general: At every time point, the repertoire was dominated by expanded TRB clones first identified before ART initiation, although this dominance fluctuated and, in many PLHIV, declined after ART. CDR3 length ranges in HIV repertoires were narrower than in controls, and network structure suggested an antigen-experienced repertoire with only a slight naive shift after ART. Because PBMC availability was limited, only the TCR beta chain was sequenced, with no alpha chain pairing. Unsorted PBMC were profiled instead of sorted CD4+ and CD8+ T cells because pre-ART samples had limited cell numbers. Inferences about post-ART repertoire changes are limited because no data were available on ART adherence, viral resistance or therapy changes. Samples dated from about 2003 to 2018, and the ART regimens used may be less effective than current ones. ART initiation was associated with a significant increase in TRB diversity, but diversity stayed significantly below transplant donor controls even after long-term ART.

The immunoSEQ hsTCRB v3.0 assay was used at survey level resolution for TRB variable region sequencing. The targeted TRB sequencing depth was roughly 40,000-55,000 T-cell genomes per sample. An Illumina MiSeq with a v3 150-cycle kit was used to sequence the pooled TRB libraries. As for the authors' bioinformatics: Repertoire analysis was run in R within a reproducible Nextflow workflow that covered QC, data transformation and analysis. LymphoSeq2, an R package for AIRR-Seq data exploration, was used to implement custom analyses. A few samples that yielded fewer than 5000 total TRB sequences were excluded, so that 200 or so HIV repertoires were analyzed. Among the 170 to 200 retained HIV repertoires, 55 to 60 were collected before ART initiation and 129 after ART initiation. Repertoires were downsampled to 5000 TRB nucleotide sequences, with summary statistics averaged over 100 downsampling iterations. The analysis kept only TRB sequences whose CDR3 regions were at least seven amino acids long. Diversity was assessed using a clonality score derived from Shannon entropy and using the Gini coefficient. In the repertoire networks, any two of the top 5000 CDR3 amino acid sequences were linked whenever the two sequences differed by an edit distance of one. For TRB CDR3 amino acid sequences, antigen specificity groups and MHC restriction were predicted with GLIPH2. To flag known associations with CMV, EBV, HIV or tissue antigens, CDR3 amino acid sequences were compared against VDJdb and McPAS-TCR. Pre-ART, post-ART and control groups were compared with Wilcoxon signed-rank tests and Holm-Bonferroni correction. TCRdb limited this immuneACCESS table to in-frame rearrangements with V and J called. A share of clones is missing; checked studies link under half to unresolved V genes, and the rest is unexplained. That table supplies the V and J calls and clone size; D and trimming were determined from the DNA. The sample data list around 25,000 clones, and 70% to 90% of these were observed just once. Roughly 5% of the sample is taken by the ten largest.

From the germline V gene, CDR1 is LGHNA and CDR2 is YSLEER. For this chain, trimming is 3 bases at the V end and 3 bases at the J end, and the number of junction bases without a gene match is 4. The CDR3 starts with the cysteine, ends with the phenylalanine, and has 15 residues. CDR3 DNA only is kept here, 45 bases in frame from base 1. To be included, a participant needed at least one PBMC sample from before ART initiation plus at least two post-ART samples. Every participant with HIV received treatment in the United States of America. Before DNA extraction, cryopreserved samples of 1-10 million PBMC were thawed and then washed. At the time of the earliest PBMC sample, participants with HIV were aged between about 20 and 54 years. PBMC samples were contributed by each participant from 1-4 timepoints before ART initiation and 2-8 timepoints after ART initiation, with a median of 7 samples. For every participant, serial HIV viral load, CD4+ T-cell count, ART history and demographic data were obtained. Genomic DNA was extracted from unsorted PBMC with a Qiagen kit on a QIAcube, with processing performed in batches of 12 samples.

About this clone itself: What this receptor recognizes is not known. No base quality information exists; no much larger clone differs at one position.

Source: unsorted PBMCs, taken more than 4.3 years after starting antiretroviral therapy. This sequence was found in a man aged 25 to 45 with HIV. The chain is made from TRBV4-3 and TRBJ2-1; TRBD2 agrees with 8 junctional bases. Here is the DNA: TGCGCCAGCAGCCATCTAGCGGGCGACTACAATGAGCAGTTCTTC. This codes for CASSHLAGDYNEQFF.